These T cell receptor beta chains were read from a single sample in a study of T-cell reconstitution after alpha-beta-depleted transplantation in children. TCRdb called the PCR reads again in MiXCR, with one record for every CDR3 protein. Of about 6,100 distinct CDR3 sequences in the sample, 16% were seen once. This sample comprised PBMCs, mostly from graft donor cells, obtained 60 days after TCRalphabeta/CD19-depleted stem cell transplant. The receptors were gathered from a male patient younger than 18 who had a stem cell transplant for acute myeloid leukemia, so the T cells may come from the graft donor. CDR3s include the opening cysteine and the closing phenylalanine or tryptophan. The D gene is left open where the match is weak. Clone size is shown for a subset of rows, as once, few, many or a class of expanded clone.

CDR3 protein: CASSSGQGIPPQHF; CDR3 DNA: TGTGCCAGCAGCTCCGGACAGGGAATCCCGCCCCAGCATTTT; J gene: TRBJ1-5; V gene: TRBV7-9; D gene: TRBD1; clone size: few
CDR3 protein: CASSLFDDTQYF; CDR3 DNA: TGTGCCAGCAGCCTCTTCGACGATACGCAGTATTTT; J gene: TRBJ2-3; V gene: TRBV3-1; D gene: .; clone size: medium-sized
CDR3 protein: CASSVEGGYGNTIYF; CDR3 DNA: TGTGCCAGCAGCGTAGAAGGGGGCTATGGAAACACCATATATTTT; J gene: TRBJ1-3; V gene: TRBV9; D gene: TRBD1; clone size: few
CDR3 protein: CATSLFSSNQPQHF; CDR3 DNA: TGTGCCACCAGCCTCTTCAGTAGCAATCAGCCCCAGCATTTT; J gene: TRBJ1-5; V gene: TRBV24-1; D gene: .; clone size: .
CDR3 protein: CASSYPSGLAGAGTDTQYF; CDR3 DNA: TGTGCCAGCAGTTACCCCTCGGGACTAGCGGGAGCGGGGACAGATACGCAGTATTTT; J gene: TRBJ2-3; V gene: TRBV6-2/TRBV6-3; D gene: TRBD2; clone size: .
CDR3 protein: CAWSPFSGANVLTF; CDR3 DNA: TGTGCCTGGAGTCCATTCTCTGGGGCCAACGTCCTGACTTTC; J gene: TRBJ2-6; V gene: TRBV30; D gene: .; clone size: medium-sized
CDR3 protein: CASSRHSALTTNEKLFF; CDR3 DNA: TGTGCCAGCAGCCGCCATTCCGCACTTACAACTAATGAAAAACTGTTTTTT; J gene: TRBJ1-4; V gene: TRBV7-2; D gene: .; clone size: large
CDR3 protein: CASSPGQTLAKNIQYF; CDR3 DNA: TGTGCCAGCAGTCCAGGACAGACGTTAGCCAAAAACATTCAGTACTTC; J gene: TRBJ2-4; V gene: TRBV12-3/TRBV12-4; D gene: .; clone size: medium-sized
CDR3 protein: CASSLGNRRGQDEQYF; CDR3 DNA: TGCGCCAGCAGCTTGGGGAACCGCAGGGGGCAAGACGAGCAGTACTTC; J gene: TRBJ2-7; V gene: TRBV5-1; D gene: TRBD1; clone size: large
CDR3 protein: CASSENYEQYF; CDR3 DNA: TGTGCCAGCAGTGAAAATTACGAGCAGTACTTC; J gene: TRBJ2-7; V gene: TRBV2; D gene: .; clone size: .
CDR3 protein: CASSSAGQGYEQYF; CDR3 DNA: TGCGCCAGCAGCTCCGCCGGACAGGGCTACGAGCAGTACTTC; J gene: TRBJ2-7; V gene: TRBV5-1; D gene: TRBD1; clone size: medium-sized
CDR3 protein: CASSPLATGELFF; CDR3 DNA: TGTGCCAGCAGCCCTCTAGCGACCGGGGAGCTGTTTTTT; J gene: TRBJ2-2; V gene: TRBV7-3; D gene: .; clone size: few
CDR3 protein: CASSLNQGVYEQYF; CDR3 DNA: TGTGCCAGCAGTTTAAATCAGGGGGTCTACGAGCAGTACTTC; J gene: TRBJ2-7; V gene: TRBV28; D gene: TRBD1; clone size: medium-sized
CDR3 protein: CASSLFTGSYEQYF; CDR3 DNA: TGTGCCAGCAGCTTATTCACAGGCTCCTACGAGCAGTACTTC; J gene: TRBJ2-7; V gene: TRBV7-8; D gene: .; clone size: .
CDR3 protein: CATGYSGMGNTGELFF; CDR3 DNA: TGTGCCACCGGATATAGCGGGATGGGGAACACCGGGGAGCTGTTTTTT; J gene: TRBJ2-2; V gene: TRBV24-1; D gene: TRBD2; clone size: .
CDR3 protein: CSVADRGGQPQHF; CDR3 DNA: TGCAGCGTGGCGGACAGGGGCGGTCAGCCCCAGCATTTT; J gene: TRBJ1-5; V gene: TRBV29-1; D gene: TRBD1; clone size: medium-sized
CDR3 protein: CASSLRGRIYEQYF; CDR3 DNA: TGCGCCAGCAGCTTGCGAGGGAGGATTTACGAGCAGTACTTC; J gene: TRBJ2-7; V gene: TRBV5-1; D gene: .; clone size: few
CDR3 protein: CASSSGQLAHYGYTF; CDR3 DNA: TGTGCCAGCAGTTCGGGACAGCTTGCTCACTATGGCTACACCTTC; J gene: TRBJ1-2; V gene: TRBV12-3/TRBV12-4; D gene: TRBD1; clone size: medium-sized
CDR3 protein: CASSLGVSPLHF; CDR3 DNA: TGTGCCAGCAGTTTGGGGGTCTCACCCCTCCACTTT; J gene: TRBJ1-6; V gene: TRBV27; D gene: .; clone size: few
CDR3 protein: CSALPHSASSYNEQFF; CDR3 DNA: TGCAGTGCCTTGCCGCATAGCGCTAGCTCCTACAATGAGCAGTTCTTC; J gene: TRBJ2-1; V gene: TRBV20-1; D gene: .; clone size: medium-sized
CDR3 protein: CASSYSTLGGETQYF; CDR3 DNA: TGTGCCAGCAGTTACTCGACATTGGGGGGAGAGACCCAGTACTTC; J gene: TRBJ2-5; V gene: TRBV6-5; D gene: .; clone size: .
CDR3 protein: CSASRGLLNTGELFF; CDR3 DNA: TGCAGTGCTAGTAGGGGACTGCTGAACACCGGGGAGCTGTTTTTT; J gene: TRBJ2-2; V gene: TRBV20-1; D gene: .; clone size: few
CDR3 protein: CASSGLAGRTDTQYF; CDR3 DNA: TGCGCCAGCAGTGGCCTAGCGGGGCGCACAGATACGCAGTATTTT; J gene: TRBJ2-3; V gene: TRBV5-1; D gene: TRBD2; clone size: medium-sized
CDR3 protein: CAWSPHVGGQATEAFF; CDR3 DNA: TGTGCCTGGAGTCCCCATGTTGGGGGGCAGGCAACTGAAGCTTTCTTT; J gene: TRBJ1-1; V gene: TRBV30; D gene: .; clone size: .
CDR3 protein: CSAEDRGQSGELFF; CDR3 DNA: TGCAGTGCTGAGGACAGGGGGCAATCCGGGGAGCTGTTTTTT; J gene: TRBJ2-2; V gene: TRBV20-1; D gene: TRBD1; clone size: medium-sized
CDR3 protein: CASSQGVLSGNTIYF; CDR3 DNA: TGTGCCAGCAGCCAGGGGGTCCTCTCTGGAAACACCATATATTTT; J gene: TRBJ1-3; V gene: TRBV28; D gene: TRBD1; clone size: .
CDR3 protein: CASSEPNTYGYTF; CDR3 DNA: TGTGCCAGCAGCGAGCCAAATACCTACGGCTACACCTTC; J gene: TRBJ1-2; V gene: TRBV7-2; D gene: .; clone size: medium-sized
CDR3 protein: CASSRGRTSSYNEQFF; CDR3 DNA: TGTGCCAGCAGCCGAGGACGGACCAGCTCCTACAATGAGCAGTTCTTC; J gene: TRBJ2-1; V gene: TRBV6-1; D gene: .; clone size: medium-sized
CDR3 protein: CASSRDRPEVEQFF; CDR3 DNA: TGTGCCAGCAGCCGGGACAGGCCGGAGGTTGAGCAGTTCTTC; J gene: TRBJ2-1; V gene: TRBV25-1; D gene: TRBD1; clone size: medium-sized
CDR3 protein: CSARDRKGRESNQPQHF; CDR3 DNA: TGCAGTGCTAGAGATCGAAAGGGCAGGGAGAGCAATCAGCCCCAGCATTTT; J gene: TRBJ1-5; V gene: TRBV20-1; D gene: .; clone size: few
CDR3 protein: CASRRGPTDTQYF; CDR3 DNA: TGTGCCAGCAGAAGGGGCCCCACAGATACGCAGTATTTT; J gene: TRBJ2-3; V gene: TRBV25-1; D gene: .; clone size: few
CDR3 protein: CSVDHNEKLFF; CDR3 DNA: TGCAGCGTTGACCATAATGAAAAACTGTTTTTT; J gene: TRBJ1-4; V gene: TRBV29-1; D gene: .; clone size: .
CDR3 protein: CASFLDILGEQFF; CDR3 DNA: TGTGCCAGCTTCCTAGACATCCTGGGCGAGCAGTTCTTC; J gene: TRBJ2-1; V gene: TRBV6-1; D gene: .; clone size: .
CDR3 protein: CASSGRDLYGYTF; CDR3 DNA: TGTGCCAGTAGCGGACGGGATCTCTATGGCTACACCTTC; J gene: TRBJ1-2; V gene: TRBV19; D gene: .; clone size: .
CDR3 protein: CSARDRPANYGYTF; CDR3 DNA: TGCAGTGCTAGGGACAGACCAGCTAACTATGGCTACACCTTC; J gene: TRBJ1-2; V gene: TRBV20-1; D gene: .; clone size: .
CDR3 protein: CASSIPRSEQYF; CDR3 DNA: TGTGCCAGCTCAATCCCAAGAAGCGAGCAGTACTTC; J gene: TRBJ2-7; V gene: TRBV18; D gene: .; clone size: .
CDR3 protein: CASSLDSGYGTQYF; CDR3 DNA: TGTGCCAGCAGCTTAGATAGCGGTTATGGAACCCAGTACTTC; J gene: TRBJ2-5; V gene: TRBV7-9; D gene: .; clone size: medium-sized